The present T cell receptor beta chain was sequenced within a study of OX40 agonist ivuxolimab in advanced cancers. Study context: Mean age approximately 55 years, range about 23 to 80; 82.7% male. Study-level points and caveats: Which antigen the expanded peripheral T cells recognized is unknown.

Using immunoSEQ multiplex PCR, the repertoire was profiled, and TCRdb retains in-frame clones only, with some absent. The table has 80,000 or so clones, under 95% seen once; the top ten hold 14%. V shed 4 bases and J shed 7 bases, with 19 bases lying between them. CDR3 length: 15 residues. Germline CDR1 SQVTM, CDR2 ANQGSEA. Concerning this clone itself: Its antigen remains unidentified.

At cycle 4 day 1, cycle 7 day 1, and baseline, blood was sampled. The receptor comes from an adult with an advanced solid tumor such as melanoma, head and neck, liver or kidney cancer. This sequence joins TRBV29-1 and TRBJ1-4; no clear D. The sequenced sample was CD4+ or CD8+ T cells sorted from blood, obtained in a trial of the OX40 agonist ivuxolimab. CDR3 amino acids: CSVVWGEGSGEKLFF. In nucleotides, the CDR3 is TGCAGCGTTGTCTGGGGAGAAGGTTCGGGTGAAAAACTGTTTTTT.